The clone carrying this TCR beta chain was observed a handful of times. Seattle researchers signed up patients amid active infection and tracked them longitudinally. The source of the sample is a study of blood T cell repertoires in COVID-19. Whole-study context: PBMCs, B-cell-depleted T cells, or T cells provided the cDNA or gDNA that made up the material.

Produced via immunoSEQ multiplex PCR; TCRdb's table is partial and in-frame only. The sample carries 150,000 to 200,000 clones, around 81% recorded once. CDR3 length: 16 amino acids. The germline V gene has CDR1 SGHRS and CDR2 YFSETQ. V shed 7 bases, J shed 2 bases, and the junction held 11 bases outside the gene matches. The TCR sequence derives from an elderly woman with COVID-19, enrolled during active disease. Material for sequencing was peripheral blood. V gene TRBV5-1 combines with J gene TRBJ1-2, with TRBD1 matching over 10 bases. In DNA form, the CDR3 reads TGCGCCAGCGCCCCGGGACAGGGGTCCTTCAACTATGGCTACACCTTC. This codes for CASAPGQGSFNYGYTF.